The 18 T cell receptor beta chains in this list originate from one sample, sequenced in a study of T cell responses to AZD1222 COVID-19 vaccine. Profiling relied on immunoSEQ multiplex PCR, and the TCRdb table lists in-frame clones only, not all of them. The sample gives about 180,000 clones, around 90% of which show up once; under 14% is in the top ten. Sequences were derived from peripheral blood, sampled 28 days after the second AZD1222 dose. These receptor sequences come from an adult who received the AZD1222 COVID-19 vaccine.

Only one count was recorded for this clone. The chain carries TRBV29-1 and TRBJ2-2; 7 nucleotides agree with TRBD2. Germline CDR1 reads SQVTM; CDR2 reads ANQGSEA. This CDR3 has 15 amino acids. With 2 bases clipped from V and 4 bases from J, the junction kept 7 bases outside the gene matches. For the CDR3, the DNA is TGCAGCGTTGAACAGGGAGGGAGGGGCACCGGGGAGCTGTTTTTT. Amino acid sequence: CSVEQGGRGTGELFF.

V is TRBV9 and J is TRBJ1-5; possibly TRBD1 for D (5 bases). The V end was cut by 4 bases, the J end by 4 bases, with 15 bases between. In germline, CDR1 is SGDLS, CDR2 YYNGEE. The CDR3 has 15 residues. Written as DNA, the CDR3 is TGTGCCAGCAGCCCAGAAGGGACGGTGAATCAGCCCCAGCATTTT. Translation: CASSPEGTVNQPQHF.

The gene calls are TRBV12-3 or TRBV12-4 and TRBJ1-3, with 9 bases matching TRBD1. This CDR3 contains 13 residues. The V and J ends lost 6 bases and 4 bases, in that order; junction bases with no gene match: 1. Here the CDR3 reads CASSGTGGNTIYF. DNA of the CDR3: TGTGCCAGCAGCGGGACAGGGGGAAACACCATATATTTT.

The chain recombines TRBV29-1 with TRBJ2-1, with TRBD1 identical over 7 bases. This CDR3 spans 12 amino acids. V gave up 4 bases and J gave up 4 bases; unmatched junction bases: 1. Germline V gene lookup returns CDR1 SQVTM and CDR2 ANQGSEA. The CDR3 here is CSVGQGYNEQFF. In DNA form, the CDR3 reads TGCAGCGTTGGACAGGGATACAATGAGCAGTTCTTC.

This sequence joins TRBV12-3 or TRBV12-4 and TRBJ2-7, with D uncertain. Trimming cost V 3 bases and J 2 bases, with 5 bases left between them. There are 12 residues in the CDR3. Here the CDR3 DNA reads TGTGCCAGCAGTTTCCTAGCCTACGAGCAGTACTTC. Translated, it gives CASSFLAYEQYF.

This chain links TRBV29-1 with TRBJ1-1, with D maybe TRBD1 (5 bases). The CDR3 length is 17 residues. Germline CDR1 SQVTM, CDR2 ANQGSEA. Trimming cost V 0 bases and J 5 bases, with 22 bases left between them. In nucleotides, the CDR3 is TGCAGCGTTGAAGATCCTGGAGTGGGGCAGGGACGTACTGAAGCTTTCTTT. It encodes CSVEDPGVGQGRTEAFF.

This chain links TRBV10-3 with TRBJ1-2, with D possibly being TRBD1 (6 bases). The CDR3 is 13 residues long. Trimming pared 8 bases from V and 7 bases from J, leaving 17 bases between. CDR1 is ENHRY and CDR2 is SYGVKD in the germline V gene. The CDR3 loop is CAIGLGRGRGYTF. In nucleotides, the CDR3 is TGTGCCATCGGTTTGGGCAGGGGACGTGGCTACACCTTC.

The V call is TRBV5-6, the J call TRBJ1-1; D may be TRBD1 (6 bases). V was pared by 7 bases and J by 7 bases, with 23 bases between. Germline V lookup: CDR1 SGHDT, CDR2 YYEEEE. CDR3 length equals 15 residues. CDR3: CASGSPGVPFDEAFF. CDR3 in DNA: TGTGCCAGCGGTAGCCCAGGGGTGCCCTTTGATGAAGCTTTCTTT.

This clone appeared a few times. The J gene is TRBJ1-6, the V gene TRBV24-1; D perhaps matches TRBD1 (5 bases). Germline lookup yields CDR1 KGHDR and CDR2 SFDVKD. The CDR3 sequence is 13 residues long. Trimming shortened V by 5 bases and J by 9 bases, and 10 bases separated the two germline ends. The CDR3 sequence is CATSAGYSSPLHF. The CDR3 DNA sequence: TGTGCCACCAGTGCAGGGTACAGTTCACCCCTCCACTTT.

This sequence joins TRBV28 and TRBJ1-1; possibly TRBD1 for D (5 bases). Germline CDR1 and CDR2: MDHEN and SYDVKM. V dropped 2 bases and J dropped 11 bases, with 24 bases sitting between them. This CDR3 is 16 amino acids long. CDR3 loop: CASSLIPGTAKGRAFF. The CDR3 DNA follows: TGTGCCAGCAGTTTAATCCCCGGCACGGCGAAGGGACGCGCTTTCTTT.

This clone was seen only a few times. The chain carries TRBV5-4 and TRBJ2-2; 7 bases are a match to TRBD1. The junction had 11 bases not matched to a gene; V was cut back by 3 bases and J by 6 bases. In germline, CDR1 is SGHNT, CDR2 YYREEE (reference sequence). CDR3 length equals 16 residues. The CDR3, as DNA: TGTGCCAGCAGCTCGTCGAGACAGGGTCTCGCCGGGGAGCTGTTTTTT. This codes for CASSSSRQGLAGELFF. Based on the CDR3 plus reference TRBV5-4 and TRBJ2-2, the full variable domain is ETGVTQSPTHLIKTRGQQVTLRCSSQSGHNTVSWYQQALGQGPQFIFQYYREEENGRGNFPPRFSGLQFPNYSSELNVNALELDDSALYLCASSSSRQGLAGELFFGEGSRLTVL.

The J gene is TRBJ1-2, the V gene TRBV6-6; 7 bases align to TRBD1. The CDR3 length is 15 residues. V trimming: 5 bases; J trimming: 4 bases; junction bases outside the gene matches: 10. Germline V gene data show CDR1 as MNHNY and CDR2 as SVGAGI (reference sequence). CDR3 bases: TGTGCCAGCAGTCCTGGGACAGCAGCCCTCTATGGCTACACCTTC. Translating it yields CASSPGTAALYGYTF.

This clone was seen just once. This chain joins TRBV6-1 and TRBJ2-1, with 11 bases matching TRBD2. The V segment lost 3 bases and the J segment 15 bases; nucleotides outside the gene matches: 7. The CDR3 has 13 amino acids. Germline-derived CDR1 and CDR2 are MNHNS and SASEGT. CDR3 sequence: CASSDVAGGETFF. The CDR3 coding sequence is TGTGCCAGCAGTGATGTAGCGGGGGGGGAAACGTTCTTC.

The chain has TRBV7-9 and TRBJ2-7; TRBD1 might be the D (5 bases). The germline CDR1 and CDR2 sequences are SEHNR and FQNEAQ (reference sequence). Trimming stripped 5 bases from V and 2 bases from J, with 13 bases between. This CDR3 spans 14 amino acids. CDR3 coding DNA: TGTGCCAGCAGCGTCGACAGTCACACCTACGAGCAGTACTTC. Residues: CASSVDSHTYEQYF.

The V call is TRBV19, the J call TRBJ2-7; TRBD1 agrees at 8 bases. The CDR3 loop spans 13 amino acids. Germline CDR1 reads LNHDA; CDR2 reads SQIVND (reference sequence). The V segment lost 7 bases and the J segment 3 bases; nucleotides outside the gene matches: 5. The DNA of the CDR3 is TGTGCCAGTAACCGGGACAGGAGCTACGAGCAGTACTTC. Translated, it gives CASNRDRSYEQYF.

Notes on this clone: The identical CDR3 is also encoded by other nucleotide sequences in the sample. The chain carries TRBV19 and TRBJ1-5; D may be TRBD1 (5 bases). Germline V gives CDR1 LNHDA, CDR2 SQIVND (reference sequence). The V end was cut by 4 bases, the J end by 7 bases, with 8 bases between. The CDR3 extends over 12 amino acids. The CDR3 sequence is CASSTRGQPQHF. The CDR3 coding sequence is TGTGCCAGTAGTACCCGGGGCCAGCCCCAGCATTTT.

V is TRBV2 and J is TRBJ1-2, with D possibly TRBD1 on 5 matching bases. Germline V gene sequence: CDR1 SNHLY, CDR2 FYNNEI. This CDR3 is built from 14 residues. V was trimmed by 1 base and J by 7 bases, leaving 13 bases between them. In DNA form, the CDR3 reads TGTGCCAGCAGTGAAGTCGGGGCCCGGGGTGGCTACACCTTC. Translation: CASSEVGARGGYTF.

CDR3 protein: CASSPDMWASSGNTIYF. CDR3 DNA sequence: TGTGCCAGCAGCCCAGATATGTGGGCTAGCTCTGGAAACACCATATATTTT. The chain couples TRBV7-9 to TRBJ1-3; D call uncertain. V lost 5 bases to trimming and J lost 0 bases, with 17 bases between them. The CDR3 covers 17 residues. The germline CDR1 and CDR2 sequences are SEHNR and FQNEAQ (reference sequence).